The 30 T cell receptor beta chains given below trace back to one sample, sequenced in a study of blood T cell repertoires in COVID-19. Clones were read by immunoSEQ multiplex PCR, and TCRdb kept only the in-frame ones, dropping some. The sample records 60,000 to 85,000 clones, around three quarters being singletons. Specimen: peripheral blood. The receptor set was obtained from a human donor in a cohort sampled during active COVID-19.

This clone has just a few counts. CDR3 in amino acids: CASSPQGGGQPQHF. In DNA, the CDR3 is TGTGCCAGCAGCCCACAGGGCGGTGGCCAGCCCCAGCATTTT. The rearrangement links TRBV7-2 to TRBJ1-5; D may be TRBD1 (6 bases). The V gene's germline CDR1 is SGHTA and CDR2 FQGNSA. This CDR3 contains 14 residues. Between the trimmed V and J ends, which lost 5 bases and 7 bases, there was a span of 15 bases.

The chain has TRBV25-1 and TRBJ2-7; TRBD1 aligns across 7 bases. Germline V gene lookup returns CDR1 MGHDK and CDR2 SYGVNS. Germline trimming cut 5 bases from V and 3 bases from J; bases unmatched to any gene: 10. This CDR3 comprises 15 residues. The CDR3 DNA sequence: TGTGCCAGCAGTTTTAGACAGGGTTTTAACTACGAGCAGTACTTC. As protein: CASSFRQGFNYEQYF.

The J gene is TRBJ2-7, the V gene TRBV28, with TRBD2 matching over 8 bases. J gave up 4 bases and V 6 bases, and 8 bases lay outside the gene matches. The germline V gene has CDR1 MDHEN and CDR2 SYDVKM. This CDR3 contains 14 residues. The chain's CDR3 is CASSRASGSYEQYF. DNA for the CDR3: TGTGCCAGCAGCCGCGCTAGCGGGTCGTACGAGCAGTACTTC.

The rearrangement links TRBV6-5 to TRBJ1-1; 9 positions agree with TRBD1. This CDR3 spans 14 amino acids. Germline assignment: CDR1 MNHEY and CDR2 SVGAGI. V was pared by 6 bases and J by 6 bases, with 8 bases of the junction left unmatched. The CDR3 region is CASSPDRGFAEAFF. In DNA, the CDR3 is TGTGCCAGCAGCCCCGACAGGGGGTTCGCTGAAGCTTTCTTT.

This chain connects TRBV13 to TRBJ2-7, with D unresolved. Between the trimmed V and J ends, which lost 5 bases and 2 bases, there was a span of 16 bases. Looked up from germline, CDR1 is PRHDT and CDR2 is FYEKMQ (reference sequence). CDR3 length: 15 amino acids. The CDR3 region has the DNA TGTGCCAGCAGCCCCCGTCGCCTTTCGGCCTACGAGCAGTACTTC. Translating it yields CASSPRRLSAYEQYF.

The CDR3 reads CSAANGAYTF. CDR3 coding DNA: TGCAGCGCTGCTAATGGGGCCTACACCTTC. The chain joins TRBV29-1 to TRBJ1-2, with D perhaps TRBD1 (5 bases). This CDR3 spans 10 amino acids. Germline CDR1 reads SQVTM; CDR2 reads ANQGSEA. V lost 7 bases and J lost 10, with 13 bases in between.

CDR3 coding DNA: TGTGCCAGCACCAAACTAGCGGGAGGGTTTTACGAGCAGTACTTC. Its translation is CASTKLAGGFYEQYF. The gene calls are TRBV6-5 and TRBJ2-7; 13 nucleotides align to TRBD2. With V trimmed by 7 bases and J by 4 bases, 7 bases remained unmatched. CDR3 length: 15 amino acids. Germline V gives CDR1 MNHEY, CDR2 SVGAGI.

The gene calls are TRBV5-1 and TRBJ1-6; 11 bases are a match to TRBD1. The germline gives CDR1 SGHRS, CDR2 YFSETQ. This CDR3 has 16 residues. J was trimmed by 7 bases and V by 1 base; bases with no gene match: 4. This CDR3 is CASSLSGQGGNSPLHF. The CDR3 region has the DNA TGCGCCAGCAGCTTGTCGGGACAGGGGGGCAATTCACCCCTCCACTTT.

The table lists this clone with a count of one. The chain combines TRBV25-1 with TRBJ2-7, with TRBD1 matching over 8 bases. The CDR3 is 15 amino acids. V dropped 0 bases and J dropped 5; count of bases not matched to a gene: 6. Germline CDR1 MGHDK, CDR2 SYGVNS. The CDR3 bases are TGTGCCAGCAGTGAATATCTCAGGGGGCTCGACGAGCAGTACTTC. Protein sequence: CASSEYLRGLDEQYF.

The V gene is TRBV18, the J gene TRBJ1-6; 7 positions match TRBD1. Trimming cost V 6 bases and J 0 bases; bases outside gene matches: 2. The V gene's germline CDR1 is KGHSH and CDR2 LQKENI. The CDR3 totals 15 residues. Written as DNA, the CDR3 is TGTGCCAGCTCCCAGGGGGACTCCTATAATTCACCCCTCCACTTT. Encoded protein: CASSQGDSYNSPLHF.

V is TRBV12-5 and J is TRBJ2-1; D might be TRBD2 (6 bases). The CDR3 extends over 14 amino acids. The V and J ends lost 2 bases and 9 bases respectively, with 14 bases between them. CDR1 LGHNT and CDR2 FRNRAP come from the germline V gene. CDR3 nucleotide sequence: TGTGCTAGTGGTTTGAACTCAGCGGAGGGTGAGCAGTTCTTC. Its translation is CASGLNSAEGEQFF.

The chain recombines TRBV4-2 with TRBJ1-2; D might be TRBD1 (6 bases). The germline V gene has CDR1 LGHNA and CDR2 YNFKEQ. V lost 0 bases, J lost 7 bases, and 15 bases lay in between. This CDR3 is 15 amino acids long. The CDR3 DNA follows: TGTGCCAGCAGCCAAGAGCTAGGGGGAGGGGGTGGCTACACCTTC. Its translation is CASSQELGGGGGYTF.

The chain combines TRBV3-1 (or the pseudogene TRBV3-2) with TRBJ2-7; the match to TRBD1 covers 8 bases. The CDR3 sequence is 15 residues long. Per germline, CDR1 LGHDT and CDR2 YNNKEL (reference sequence). After removal of 2 bases from V and 4 bases from J, the junction contained 7 bases not matched to a gene. CDR3 residues: CASSQPNRGKYEQYF. The CDR3 nucleotides are TGTGCCAGCAGCCAACCTAACAGGGGGAAATACGAGCAGTACTTC.

The chain is built from TRBV27 and TRBJ2-7; D gene uncertain. CDR3 size: 14 residues. V lost 7 bases to trimming and J lost 0 bases, with 13 bases between them. Germline values: CDR1 MNHEY, CDR2 SMNVEV (reference sequence). The CDR3 DNA sequence: TGTGCCAGCATGAAGAGAGAGAGCTCCTACGAGCAGTACTTC. Amino acid sequence: CASMKRESSYEQYF.

V usage is TRBV7-9 and J usage is TRBJ2-7, with TRBD2 matching over 9 bases. Losses at the gene ends were 2 bases for V and 2 bases for J; bases not matched to a gene: 4. The CDR3 is 15 amino acids. Per the germline V gene, CDR1 is SEHNR and CDR2 is FQNEAQ (reference sequence). Here the CDR3 DNA reads TGTGCCAGCAGCTTAACTAGCGGGCTTCCCTACGAGCAGTACTTC. This encodes CASSLTSGLPYEQYF.

The gene calls are TRBV15 and TRBJ2-7, with D unresolved. Trimming shortened V by 5 bases and J by 3 bases, and 11 bases separated the two germline ends. The length of the CDR3 is 13 residues. The V gene's germline CDR1 is LNHNV and CDR2 YYDKDF (reference sequence). This CDR3 reads CATSQTESYEQYF. CDR3 nucleotide sequence: TGTGCCACCAGCCAAACAGAAAGCTACGAGCAGTACTTC.

The chain's CDR3 is CSVKVQGSGYEQYF. DNA of the CDR3: TGCAGCGTGAAAGTACAGGGTTCCGGCTACGAGCAGTACTTC. The V and J genes are TRBV29-1 and TRBJ2-7; D perhaps matches TRBD1 (6 bases). Germline V gene data show CDR1 as SQVTM and CDR2 as ANQGSEA. This CDR3 spans 14 amino acids. V lost 6 bases, J lost 3 bases, and 18 bases lay in between.

In this sample, this clone turned up once. The chain is built from TRBV6-2 or TRBV6-3 and TRBJ2-4; 7 positions match TRBD2. The CDR3 consists of 16 residues. V lost 6 bases, J lost 0 bases, and 8 bases stayed unmatched. Germline V gene lookup returns CDR1 MNHEY and CDR2 SVGEGT. The CDR3 bases are TGTGCCAGCAGCCCGCGGCGGGGGTTAGCCAAAAACATTCAGTACTTC. Protein product: CASSPRRGLAKNIQYF.

The chain couples TRBV9 to TRBJ2-5; possible D gene TRBD1, 5 bases. Trimming took 4 bases from V and 1 from J, leaving 8 bases between them. Germline CDR1 and CDR2: SGDLS and YYNGEE. The CDR3 consists of 13 residues. The CDR3 protein is CASSQDSQETQYF. The CDR3 DNA reads as TGTGCCAGCAGCCAAGACAGCCAAGAGACCCAGTACTTC.

The chain has TRBV29-1 and TRBJ1-2; possible D gene TRBD1, 6 bases. The V end lost 6 bases, the J end lost 4 bases, and 9 bases lay between the germline ends. CDR3 length equals 11 residues. Germline V gives CDR1 SQVTM, CDR2 ANQGSEA. This chain's CDR3 is CSVGAGYGYTF. The DNA for the CDR3 is TGCAGCGTGGGGGCAGGCTATGGCTACACCTTC.

The chain links TRBV18 to TRBJ2-2; 7 bases map to TRBD2. CDR1 KGHSH and CDR2 LQKENI come from the germline V gene. V gave up 3 bases and J gave up 0 bases; unmatched junction bases: 4. The CDR3 has 16 residues. The CDR3 DNA is TGTGCCAGCTCACCCCGGGAGGCGGCGAACACCGGGGAGCTGTTTTTT. This translates into CASSPREAANTGELFF.

The chain recombines TRBV19 with TRBJ1-1; no reliable D call. V was clipped by 2 bases and J by 1 base, with 20 bases between them. Germline CDR1 LNHDA, CDR2 SQIVND (reference sequence). There are 18 residues in the CDR3. The CDR3 loop reads CASSISPLRRGENTEAFF. The CDR3 DNA sequence: TGTGCCAGTAGTATATCCCCCTTAAGGAGAGGAGAGAACACTGAAGCTTTCTTT.

The J gene is TRBJ2-7, the V gene TRBV6-6; weak D call: TRBD2 (5 bases). V was cut by 7 bases and J by 0 bases, with 16 bases left in between. This CDR3 spans 15 amino acids. Germline lookup yields CDR1 MNHNY and CDR2 SVGAGI (reference sequence). The CDR3 loop is CASTDIQRSSYEQYF. The CDR3 DNA follows: TGTGCCAGCACCGATATACAGCGGAGCTCCTACGAGCAGTACTTC.

This clone appeared a single time. The chain uses TRBV5-4 and TRBJ2-7; TRBD1 might be the D (6 bases). V lost 3 bases and J 2 bases, leaving 18 bases between the germline ends. This CDR3 spans 16 amino acids. Looked up from germline, CDR1 is SGHNT and CDR2 is YYREEE (reference sequence). The CDR3 DNA reads as TGTGCCAGCAGCTCGAGGTTAGGCAGGGACACCTACGAGCAGTACTTC. Its translation is CASSSRLGRDTYEQYF.

This rearrangement joins TRBV28 to TRBJ2-7; 7 bases line up with TRBD2. J gave up 1 base and V 3 bases, and 12 bases lay outside the gene matches. The CDR3 has 17 residues. The germline V gene encodes CDR1 MDHEN and CDR2 SYDVKM. CDR3 in amino acids: CASSFPLGLVDSYEQYF. The CDR3 DNA reads TGTGCCAGCAGTTTCCCCCTCGGACTAGTCGATTCCTACGAGCAGTACTTC.

V is TRBV6-2 or TRBV6-3 and J is TRBJ1-1; 8 bases match TRBD1. The CDR3 is 13 amino acids. From germline, CDR1 is MNHEY and CDR2 SVGEGT. With V trimmed by 4 bases and J by 4 bases, 2 bases remained unmatched. CDR3 region: CASSFDRGTEAFF. The CDR3 DNA reads TGTGCCAGCAGTTTCGACAGGGGCACTGAAGCTTTCTTT.

This chain uses TRBV21-1 with TRBJ2-7; TRBD2 is the table's D call and was not checked against the DNA. TRBV21-1 is a recognized pseudogene. The CDR3 contains 13 residues. CDR3 DNA sequence: TGTGCCAGCAGCCCTCCCGGCTCCTACGAGCAGTACTTC. Its protein product is CASSPPGSYEQYF.

In its sample, this clone was seen a few times. V gene TRBV6-5 combines with J gene TRBJ1-2, with D possibly being TRBD1 (5 bases). This CDR3 region has 13 residues. V was clipped by 7 bases and J by 6 bases, with 15 bases between them. Germline V gene sequence: CDR1 MNHEY, CDR2 SVGAGI. The CDR3 nucleotides are TGTGCCAGCATTCCCGCAGGGTATCATGGCTACACCTTC. This sequence encodes CASIPAGYHGYTF.

This clone appeared a single time. The V gene is TRBV2, the J gene TRBJ2-1, with 7 bases lining up with TRBD1. V lost 3 bases, J lost 4 bases, and 6 bases stayed unmatched. Germline V gene lookup returns CDR1 SNHLY and CDR2 FYNNEI. The CDR3 consists of 15 residues. As DNA, the CDR3 is TGTGCCAGCAGTGAGGGCCCGGGACAGTACAATGAGCAGTTCTTC. As protein: CASSEGPGQYNEQFF.

This clone was found once. V usage is TRBV19 and J usage is TRBJ1-4; tentative D call: TRBD1 (6 bases). This CDR3 comprises 14 residues. V lost 4 bases to trimming and J lost 8 bases, with 14 bases between them. Germline CDR1 and CDR2: LNHDA and SQIVND (reference sequence). The CDR3 loop reads CASSRDTPREKLFF. The CDR3 DNA is TGTGCCAGTAGTAGGGACACCCCAAGGGAAAAACTGTTTTTT.